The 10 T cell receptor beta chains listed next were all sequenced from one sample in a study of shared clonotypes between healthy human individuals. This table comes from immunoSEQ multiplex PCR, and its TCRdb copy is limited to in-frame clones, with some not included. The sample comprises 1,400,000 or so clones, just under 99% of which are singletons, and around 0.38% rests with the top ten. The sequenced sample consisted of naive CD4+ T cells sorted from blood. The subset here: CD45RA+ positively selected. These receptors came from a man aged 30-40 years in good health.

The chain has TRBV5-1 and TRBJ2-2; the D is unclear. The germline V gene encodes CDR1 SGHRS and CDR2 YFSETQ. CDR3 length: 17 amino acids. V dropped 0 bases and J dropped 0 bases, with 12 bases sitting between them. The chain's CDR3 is CASSLVFGSSNTGELFF. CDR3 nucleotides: TGCGCCAGCAGCTTGGTGTTCGGCAGTTCGAACACCGGGGAGCTGTTTTTT.

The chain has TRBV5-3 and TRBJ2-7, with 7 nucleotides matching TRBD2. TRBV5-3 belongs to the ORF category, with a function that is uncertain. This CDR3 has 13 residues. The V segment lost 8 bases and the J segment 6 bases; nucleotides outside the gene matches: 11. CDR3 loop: CASSGDGWGEQYF. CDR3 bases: TGTGCCAGCAGCGGGGATGGGTGGGGCGAGCAGTACTTC.

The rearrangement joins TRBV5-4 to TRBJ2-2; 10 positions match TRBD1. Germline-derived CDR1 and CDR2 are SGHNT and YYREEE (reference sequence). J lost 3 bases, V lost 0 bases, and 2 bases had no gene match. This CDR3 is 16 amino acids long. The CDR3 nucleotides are TGTGCCAGCAGCTTGGGAGGGACAGGGGACACCGGGGAGCTGTTTTTT. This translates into CASSLGGTGDTGELFF.

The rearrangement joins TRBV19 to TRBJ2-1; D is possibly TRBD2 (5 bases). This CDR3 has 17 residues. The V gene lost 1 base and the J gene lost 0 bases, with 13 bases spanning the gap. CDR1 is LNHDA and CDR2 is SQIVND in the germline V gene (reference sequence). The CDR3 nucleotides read TGTGCCAGTAGTATAGGTGTCGGGATATCCTCCTACAATGAGCAGTTCTTC. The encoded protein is CASSIGVGISSYNEQFF.

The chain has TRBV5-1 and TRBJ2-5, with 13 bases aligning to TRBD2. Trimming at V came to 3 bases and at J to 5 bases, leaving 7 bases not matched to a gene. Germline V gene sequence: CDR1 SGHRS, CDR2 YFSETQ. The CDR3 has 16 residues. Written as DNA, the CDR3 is TGCGCCAGCAGCTACACTAGCGGGAGGGCAGGGGAGACCCAGTACTTC. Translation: CASSYTSGRAGETQYF. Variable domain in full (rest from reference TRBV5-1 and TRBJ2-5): KAGVTQTPRYLIKTRGQQVTLSCSPISGHRSVSWYQQTPGQGLQFLFEYFSETQRNKGNFPGRFSGRQFSNSRSEMNVSTLELGDSALYLCASSYTSGRAGETQYFGPGTRLLVL.

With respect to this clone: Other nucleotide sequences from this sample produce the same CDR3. This CDR3 is CASSLAGQGNQPQHF. CDR3 nucleotide sequence: TGTGCCAGCAGCTTGGCGGGACAAGGCAATCAGCCCCAGCATTTT. J is TRBJ1-5 and V is TRBV7-2, with D tentatively TRBD1 (6 bases). The CDR3 is 15 residues long. The germline CDR1 and CDR2 sequences are SGHTA and FQGNSA. Trimming shortened V by 3 bases and J by 2 bases, and 11 bases separated the two germline ends.

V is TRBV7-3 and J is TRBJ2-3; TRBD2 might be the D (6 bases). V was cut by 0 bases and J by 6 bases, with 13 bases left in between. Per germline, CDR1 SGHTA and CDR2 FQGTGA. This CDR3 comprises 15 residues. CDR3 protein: CASSLTVGSGDTQYF. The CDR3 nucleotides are TGTGCCAGCAGCTTAACGGTCGGGAGTGGGGATACGCAGTATTTT.

CDR3 sequence reads: CASSPLRGRGYEQYF. As DNA, the CDR3 is TGTGCCAGCAGTCCGCTCCGAGGAAGGGGCTACGAGCAGTACTTC. This chain links TRBV27 with TRBJ2-7, with D perhaps TRBD1 (5 bases). The V gene lost 5 bases and the J gene lost 3 bases, with 17 bases spanning the gap. The CDR3 is 15 residues long. CDR1 MNHEY and CDR2 SMNVEV come from the germline V gene (reference sequence).

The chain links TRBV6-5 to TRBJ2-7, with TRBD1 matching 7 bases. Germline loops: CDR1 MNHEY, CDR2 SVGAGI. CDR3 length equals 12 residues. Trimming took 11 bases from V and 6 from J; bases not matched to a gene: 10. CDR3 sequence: CAVGTDLSEQYF. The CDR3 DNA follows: TGTGCCGTGGGGACAGACCTCAGCGAGCAGTACTTC.

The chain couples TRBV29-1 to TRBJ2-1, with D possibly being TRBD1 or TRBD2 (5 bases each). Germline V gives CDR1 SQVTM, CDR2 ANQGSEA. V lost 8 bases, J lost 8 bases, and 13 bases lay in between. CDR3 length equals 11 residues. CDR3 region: CSPLRGDEQFF. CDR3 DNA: TGCAGCCCCCTCCGGGGCGATGAGCAGTTCTTC.